This is a list of T cell receptor beta chains from one sample in a study of OX40 agonist ivuxolimab in advanced cancers. Repertoires were generated with immunoSEQ multiplex PCR, while TCRdb's copy carries only in-frame clones and drops some. The sample records 70,000 to 95,000 clones, under 95% being singletons. Sequencing used CD4+ or CD8+ T cells sorted from blood, obtained in a trial of the OX40 agonist ivuxolimab. These receptors came from an adult with an advanced solid tumor such as melanoma, head and neck, liver or kidney cancer. Both conserved end residues are part of each CDR3. The D gene is left open where the match is weak.

j_call d_call v_call cdr3_nt cdr3_aa
TRBJ2-3 TRBD2 TRBV10-3 TGTGCCATCAGTGGTGGGGGGACTAACACAGATACGCAGTATTTT CAISGGGTNTDTQYF
TRBJ1-2 . TRBV6-5 TGTGCCAGCTCATCCGGGACGACGATAGACTACACCTTC CASSSGTTIDYTF
TRBJ2-1 . TRBV7-3 TGTGCCAGCAGCTTATATCAGAATGAGCAGTTCTTC CASSLYQNEQFF
TRBJ2-5 TRBD2 TRBV7-8 TGTGCCAGCAGCTTAGGGACTAGCGGGGTAGAGACCCAGTACTTC CASSLGTSGVETQYF
TRBJ2-6 . TRBV5-4 TGTGCCAGCAGCTATTTAGGACGCACGCTCTCTGGGGCCAACGTCCTGACTTTC CASSYLGRTLSGANVLTF
TRBJ2-3 TRBD2 TRBV5-1 TGCGCCAGCAGCTATATTGGACTAGCGGGATACACAGATACGCAGTATTTT CASSYIGLAGYTDTQYF
TRBJ2-3 TRBD2 TRBV12-5 TGTGCTAGTGGTTCGGGACTAGCGGGGACCACAGATACGCAGTATTTT CASGSGLAGTTDTQYF
TRBJ1-3 . TRBV6-5 TGTGCCAGCAGAAGACAGGAGACTGGAAACACCATATATTTT CASRRQETGNTIYF
TRBJ2-5 TRBD2 TRBV7-8 TGTGCCAGCAGCTTAGGTCAAGCGGGGGGAGAGACCCAGTACTTC CASSLGQAGGETQYF
TRBJ2-3 . TRBV5-1 TGCGCCAGCCACCAACACAGGGCTAGCAACACAGATACGCAGTATTTT CASHQHRASNTDTQYF
TRBJ2-3 . TRBV5-8 TGTGCCAGCAGCGTCCCGACAGGCCGAAGCACAGATACGCAGTATTTT CASSVPTGRSTDTQYF
TRBJ2-7 . TRBV4-2 TGTGCCAGCAGCCAAGATAAAAGGGCGCCCTACGAGCAGTACTTC CASSQDKRAPYEQYF
TRBJ2-1 TRBD1 TRBV7-2 TGTGCCAGCAGCCCCAGTGGACAGGGGCACAATGAGCAGTTCTTC CASSPSGQGHNEQFF
TRBJ1-2 . TRBV5-4 TGTGCCAGCAGCTTGGCAGGGACCTATGGCTACACCTTC CASSLAGTYGYTF